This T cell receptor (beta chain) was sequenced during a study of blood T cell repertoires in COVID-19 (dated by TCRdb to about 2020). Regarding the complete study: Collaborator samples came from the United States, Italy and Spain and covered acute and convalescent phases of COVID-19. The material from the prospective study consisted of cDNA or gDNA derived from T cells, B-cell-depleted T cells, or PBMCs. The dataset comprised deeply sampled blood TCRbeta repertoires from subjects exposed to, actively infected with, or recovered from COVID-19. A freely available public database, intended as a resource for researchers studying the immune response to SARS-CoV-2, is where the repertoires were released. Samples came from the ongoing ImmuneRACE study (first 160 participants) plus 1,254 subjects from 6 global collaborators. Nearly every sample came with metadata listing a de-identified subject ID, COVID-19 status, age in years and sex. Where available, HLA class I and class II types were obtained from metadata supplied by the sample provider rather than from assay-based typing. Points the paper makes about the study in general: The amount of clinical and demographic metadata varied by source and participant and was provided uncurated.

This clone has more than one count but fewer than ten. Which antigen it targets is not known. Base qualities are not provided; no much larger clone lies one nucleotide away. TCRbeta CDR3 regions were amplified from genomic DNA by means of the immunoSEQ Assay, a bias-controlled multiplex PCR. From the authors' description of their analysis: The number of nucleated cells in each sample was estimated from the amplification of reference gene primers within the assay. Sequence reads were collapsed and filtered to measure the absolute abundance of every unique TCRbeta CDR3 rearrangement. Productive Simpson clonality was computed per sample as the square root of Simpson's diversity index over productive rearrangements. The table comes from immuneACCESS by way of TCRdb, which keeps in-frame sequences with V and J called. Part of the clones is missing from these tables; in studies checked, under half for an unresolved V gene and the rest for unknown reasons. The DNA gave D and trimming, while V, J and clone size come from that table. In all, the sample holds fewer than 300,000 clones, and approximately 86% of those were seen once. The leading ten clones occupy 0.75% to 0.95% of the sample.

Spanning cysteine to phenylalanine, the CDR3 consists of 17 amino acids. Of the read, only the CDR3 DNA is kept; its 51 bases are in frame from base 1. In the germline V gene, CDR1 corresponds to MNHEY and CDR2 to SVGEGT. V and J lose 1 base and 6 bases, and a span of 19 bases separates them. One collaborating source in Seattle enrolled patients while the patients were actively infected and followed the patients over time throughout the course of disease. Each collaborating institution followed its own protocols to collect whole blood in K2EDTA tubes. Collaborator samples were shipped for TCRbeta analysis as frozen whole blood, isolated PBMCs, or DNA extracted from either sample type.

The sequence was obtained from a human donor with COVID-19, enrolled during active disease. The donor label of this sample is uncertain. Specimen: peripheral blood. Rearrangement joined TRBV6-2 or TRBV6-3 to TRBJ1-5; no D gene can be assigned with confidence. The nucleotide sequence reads TGTGCCAGCAGTTACTTTTCCGGGAGGGTGGGCGTTCAGCCCCAGCATTTT. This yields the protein CASSYFSGRVGVQPQHF.